This T cell receptor beta chain was found in a study of cytomegalovirus exposure and HLA in healthy donors. General study points: Reportedly, diagnosis of cytomegalovirus status by the classifier showed high specificity and sensitivity. Altogether, 160 or so TCR beta chains were recorded as cytomegalovirus-associated. In a later analysis, first-cohort TCR clusters were found to tend to co-occur in the 130 or so validation repertoires. Among the CMV-associated chains, three were confirmed in vitro as specific for CMV antigens.

The CDR3 loop spans 15 amino acids. Germline CDR1 is SGHRS and CDR2 is YFSETQ. After removal of 0 bases from V and 5 bases from J, the junction contained 4 bases not matched to a gene. Clones were read by immunoSEQ multiplex PCR, and TCRdb kept only the in-frame ones, dropping some. The data hold some 49,000 clones, with roughly 93% observed a single time. Details on this clone: Its cognate antigen is unknown.

V and J are TRBV5-1 and TRBJ2-3, with 9 positions matching TRBD1. The sample taken for sequencing was PBMCs. This TCR was sampled from a man aged 18-30 years in good health and CMV-seronegative. The CDR3 is CASSLDGTGIDTQYF. Here the CDR3 DNA reads TGCGCCAGCAGCTTGGATGGGACAGGGATAGATACGCAGTATTTT.